Listed below are T cell receptor beta chains from one sample, sequenced in a study of T-cell reconstitution after alpha-beta-depleted transplantation in children. TCRdb fed the PCR reads into MiXCR, producing one record per CDR3 protein. The table records over 550,000 distinct CDR3 sequences, about 10% of them present only once. The material was PBMCs from the stem cell graft donor, obtained from the stem cell graft. These receptors all come from a human donor who donated a stem cell graft to a child with acute myeloid leukemia. Each CDR3 is given with its conserved first and last residue. A D gene is named only where the DNA matches it firmly. Clone sizes are given selectively: once, few, many, or a class where the clone is expanded.

j_call	v_call	clone_size	d_call	cdr3_aa	cdr3_nt
TRBJ2-1	TRBV6-1	many	TRBD2	CASRQPGLVANEQFF	TGTGCCAGCAGGCAACCGGGACTAGTAGCGAATGAGCAGTTCTTC
TRBJ2-6	TRBV4-2	few	TRBD2	CASSPSGTSGANVLTF	TGTGCCAGCAGCCCTAGCGGGACCTCTGGGGCCAACGTCCTGACTTTC
TRBJ1-5	TRBV24-1	many	.	CATSESSEGVNQPQHF	TGTGCCACCAGTGAAAGCAGTGAGGGGGTTAATCAGCCCCAGCATTTT
TRBJ1-1	TRBV29-1	few	TRBD1	CSVEGLGTGGEAFF	TGCAGCGTTGAAGGCCTCGGGACAGGGGGTGAAGCTTTCTTT
TRBJ2-1	TRBV27	.	.	CASSRGFPSSYNEQFF	TGTGCCAGCAGCCGGGGGTTTCCTAGCTCCTACAATGAGCAGTTCTTC
TRBJ1-2	TRBV27	few	.	CASSPMNSAAGDGYTF	TGTGCCAGCAGTCCGATGAACTCCGCTGCTGGGGATGGCTACACCTTC
TRBJ2-7	TRBV7-9	.	TRBD2	CASSLVVGGAYEQYF	TGTGCCAGCAGCCTAGTAGTTGGGGGGGCCTACGAGCAGTACTTC
TRBJ1-2	TRBV12-3/TRBV12-4	few	.	CASSLRDSGYTF	TGTGCCAGCAGTTTACGGGATAGCGGCTACACCTTC
TRBJ1-1	TRBV6-1	few	.	CASSRQGNMGVTTEAFF	TGTGCCAGCAGCCGTCAGGGTAATATGGGTGTGACCACTGAAGCTTTCTTT
TRBJ2-1	TRBV3-1	.	.	CASSQDSDRDYEQFF	TGTGCCAGCAGCCAAGATAGTGACAGGGACTATGAGCAGTTCTTC
TRBJ2-5	TRBV10-3	few	TRBD2	CAISSLSGVTQYF	TGTGCCATCAGCTCTTTGAGCGGGGTGACCCAGTACTTC
TRBJ2-3	TRBV7-2	.	TRBD2	CASSLVSGGTDTQYF	TGTGCCAGCAGCTTAGTGTCGGGGGGAACAGATACGCAGTATTTT
TRBJ2-2	TRBV15	.	.	CATSTQLPSNTGELFF	TGTGCCACCAGCACGCAGCTACCCTCGAACACCGGGGAGCTGTTTTTT
TRBJ1-1	TRBV25-1	.	.	CASWLEGTEAFF	TGTGCCAGCTGGCTGGAGGGGACTGAAGCTTTCTTT
TRBJ2-3	TRBV5-1	.	.	CASSPPGEGLLNTQYF	TGCGCCAGCAGCCCCCCAGGGGAGGGCCTTTTAAATACGCAGTATTTT
TRBJ2-7	TRBV28	many	.	CASSLSFRGGGEQYF	TGTGCCAGCAGTTTATCTTTTCGGGGAGGCGGCGAGCAGTACTTC
TRBJ1-5	TRBV12-3/TRBV12-4	.	.	CASSLESLGQPQHF	TGTGCCAGCAGTTTAGAGTCGTTGGGTCAGCCCCAGCATTTT
TRBJ2-1	TRBV12-3/TRBV12-4	many	TRBD2	CASSLVLAGVNEQFF	TGTGCCAGCAGTTTAGTGCTAGCGGGAGTGAATGAGCAGTTCTTC
TRBJ2-3	TRBV3-1	.	TRBD2	CAICPRLAGDRSTDTQYF	TGTGCCATCTGTCCTCGACTAGCGGGAGATCGGTCGACAGATACGCAGTATTTT
TRBJ2-1	TRBV2	.	TRBD2	CASSPKLTSGRGYNEQFF	TGTGCCAGCAGTCCAAAACTGACTAGCGGGAGAGGGTACAATGAGCAGTTCTTC
TRBJ2-1	TRBV9	.	.	CASSGLSGSSYNEQFF	TGTGCCAGCAGCGGACTTAGCGGTTCCTCCTACAATGAGCAGTTCTTC
TRBJ2-1	TRBV7-2	.	TRBD2	CASSGWTSGYNEQFF	TGTGCCAGCAGCGGATGGACTAGCGGTTACAATGAGCAGTTCTTC
TRBJ2-1	TRBV9	.	TRBD2	CASSPPGTSGRNEQFF	TGTGCCAGCAGCCCCCCGGGGACTAGCGGGAGAAATGAGCAGTTCTTC
TRBJ2-2	TRBV29-1	many	TRBD1	CRWGAVTGGGTGELFF	TGCAGGTGGGGTGCGGTGACAGGGGGCGGCACCGGGGAGCTGTTTTTT
TRBJ2-2	TRBV12-3/TRBV12-4	few	TRBD1	CASSFVGTGLTGELFF	TGTGCCAGCAGTTTTGTCGGGACAGGCCTCACCGGGGAGCTGTTTTTT
TRBJ2-2	TRBV6-5	.	.	CASRAGKGTGELFF	TGTGCCAGCAGGGCAGGGAAGGGGACCGGGGAGCTGTTTTTT
TRBJ2-7	TRBV6-2/TRBV6-3	few	.	CASRVVAGPYEQYF	TGTGCCAGCAGGGTCGTCGCGGGCCCCTACGAGCAGTACTTC
TRBJ2-5	TRBV28	.	.	CASRHRETQYF	TGTGCCAGCAGACACAGGGAGACCCAGTACTTC
TRBJ2-5	TRBV29-1	.	TRBD2	CSVGAGGSQETQYF	TGCAGCGTGGGGGCGGGGGGTTCCCAAGAGACCCAGTACTTC
TRBJ2-5	TRBV5-1	.	.	CASSLPSLAPQETQYF	TGCGCCAGCAGTCTTCCCTCGCTAGCACCTCAAGAGACCCAGTACTTC
TRBJ1-1	TRBV2	few	TRBD1	CASSSPLGQGGFGNTEAFF	TGTGCCAGCAGTTCCCCCTTGGGACAGGGAGGTTTTGGGAACACTGAAGCTTTCTTT
TRBJ2-1	TRBV12-3/TRBV12-4	few	TRBD2	CASSRPDLAVSSYNEQFF	TGTGCCAGCAGCCGCCCTGATCTAGCGGTAAGCTCCTACAATGAGCAGTTCTTC
TRBJ2-7	TRBV9	.	TRBD1	CASSVGQGASYEQYF	TGTGCCAGCAGCGTAGGACAGGGAGCTTCCTACGAGCAGTACTTC
TRBJ1-1	TRBV20-1	few	.	CSAPKVTNTEAFF	TGCAGTGCCCCGAAAGTGACGAACACTGAAGCTTTCTTT
TRBJ2-7	TRBV7-9	few	.	CASSLALGEPGYEQYF	TGTGCCAGCAGCTTAGCCCTCGGGGAACCAGGCTACGAGCAGTACTTC
TRBJ2-7	TRBV3-1	many	.	CASSQVEDEQYF	TGTGCCAGCAGCCAAGTAGAGGACGAGCAGTACTTC
TRBJ2-1	TRBV5-1	few	.	CASASQAATSYNEQFF	TGCGCCAGCGCTTCCCAAGCGGCTACTTCCTACAATGAGCAGTTCTTC
TRBJ2-1	TRBV5-6	.	.	CASSLEADPYNEQFF	TGTGCCAGCAGCTTGGAAGCGGACCCCTACAATGAGCAGTTCTTC
TRBJ1-1	TRBV28	many	TRBD1	CASSWGTANTEAFF	TGTGCCAGCAGTTGGGGGACAGCAAACACTGAAGCTTTCTTT
TRBJ2-7	TRBV5-1	.	TRBD2	CASSHTGTSSYEQYF	TGCGCCAGCAGCCATACCGGGACTAGCTCCTACGAGCAGTACTTC
TRBJ1-2	TRBV29-1	few	.	CSVEDLTAYLYGYTF	TGCAGCGTTGAAGATTTAACGGCCTACCTCTATGGCTACACCTTC
TRBJ2-1	TRBV11-1	few	TRBD2	CASSFPPGASGRAYNEQFF	TGTGCCAGCAGCTTTCCCCCTGGGGCTAGCGGGAGAGCCTACAATGAGCAGTTCTTC
TRBJ2-1	TRBV5-1	many	.	CASSLSSSYNEQFF	TGCGCCAGCAGCTTGTCTAGCTCCTACAATGAGCAGTTCTTC
TRBJ2-7	TRBV27	.	TRBD2	CASSLSLRTRGVGQYF	TGTGCCAGCAGTTTATCTCTTCGGACTAGAGGGGTTGGGCAGTACTTC
TRBJ1-2	TRBV9	many	.	CASSGSTGLYGYTF	TGTGCCAGCAGCGGATCGACAGGTCTCTATGGCTACACCTTC
TRBJ2-5	TRBV29-1	many	TRBD1	CSVAGQGQETQYF	TGCAGCGTTGCAGGACAGGGGCAAGAGACCCAGTACTTC
TRBJ2-7	TRBV20-1	.	.	CSARDREGPFLYEQYF	TGCAGTGCTAGAGATCGTGAAGGGCCCTTTCTTTACGAGCAGTACTTC
TRBJ2-2	TRBV20-1	.	.	CSARVRTTTGELFF	TGCAGTGCTAGAGTAAGAACGACCACCGGGGAGCTGTTTTTT
TRBJ2-1	TRBV5-1	few	TRBD2	CASRWSGSSYNEQFF	TGCGCCAGCAGGTGGAGCGGGAGCTCCTACAATGAGCAGTTCTTC
TRBJ2-3	TRBV28	.	TRBD2	CASSLYRTSGTTDTQYF	TGTGCCAGCAGTTTATACCGGACTAGCGGGACGACAGATACGCAGTATTTT
TRBJ2-2	TRBV7-3	many	.	CASSFPGPGELFF	TGTGCCAGCAGTTTCCCCGGGCCCGGGGAGCTGTTTTTT
TRBJ2-7	TRBV28	.	TRBD1	CASSSGQGFEQYF	TGTGCCAGCAGCTCGGGACAGGGGTTTGAGCAGTACTTC
TRBJ2-1	TRBV5-4	many	.	CASAMGGYTYNEQFF	TGTGCCAGCGCTATGGGCGGGTATACCTACAATGAGCAGTTCTTC
TRBJ2-7	TRBV7-2	many	.	CASSFGHPYEQYF	TGTGCCAGCAGCTTCGGACATCCCTACGAGCAGTACTTC
TRBJ1-5	TRBV9	many	.	CASSRDSYSNQPQHF	TGTGCCAGCAGCAGAGACAGCTATAGCAATCAGCCCCAGCATTTT
TRBJ2-1	TRBV25-1	many	.	CASSDSRAGPAPNEQFF	TGTGCCAGCAGTGACTCCCGGGCAGGCCCAGCCCCCAATGAGCAGTTCTTC
TRBJ2-7	TRBV3-1	many	.	CASSPTDLYEQYF	TGTGCCAGCAGCCCGACGGACCTCTACGAGCAGTACTTC
TRBJ2-2	TRBV10-3	few	.	CAIRPGAPPEELFF	TGTGCCATCAGACCGGGAGCACCCCCGGAGGAGCTGTTTTTT